What follows are 7 T cell receptor beta chains derived from one specimen sequenced in a study of blood T cell repertoires in COVID-19. Clones were read by immunoSEQ multiplex PCR, and TCRdb kept only the in-frame ones, dropping some. The sample lists about 260,000 clones; approximately 91% were seen once. Material for sequencing was peripheral blood. Receptors originate from a human donor in a cohort sampled during active COVID-19.

The gene calls are TRBV6-5 and TRBJ1-1; D is unclear. From germline, CDR1 is MNHEY and CDR2 SVGAGI. The V gene lost 3 bases and the J gene lost 5 bases, with 10 bases spanning the gap. This CDR3 has 13 residues. This CDR3 is CASSYREGTEAFF. The CDR3 DNA follows: TGTGCCAGCAGTTATAGGGAGGGAACTGAAGCTTTCTTT.

The V and J genes are TRBV5-1 and TRBJ2-7; weak D call: TRBD1 (6 bases). Germline CDR1 reads SGHRS; CDR2 reads YFSETQ. This CDR3 comprises 12 residues. Trimming left V 4 bases short and J 6 bases short, with 11 bases between. This CDR3 is CASSLTGPEQYF. The CDR3, as DNA: TGCGCCAGCAGCCTGACAGGTCCCGAGCAGTACTTC.

This clone was recorded a few times. The rearrangement uses TRBV10-1 and TRBJ1-1; a possible D gene is TRBD1 (5 bases). CDR3 length equals 14 residues. CDR1 WNHNN and CDR2 SYGVQD come from the germline V gene (reference sequence). Trimming left V 2 bases short and J 0 bases short, with 7 bases between. The CDR3 DNA follows: TGCGCCAGCAGTGAGGGACAAGTGAACACTGAAGCTTTCTTT. Translating it yields CASSEGQVNTEAFF.

This clone was detected many times. The chain recombines TRBV4-1 with TRBJ2-1, with 12 bases that match TRBD2. This CDR3 is built from 15 residues. J gave up 9 bases and V 1 base, and 4 bases lay outside the gene matches. Germline V gene data show CDR1 as MGHRA and CDR2 as YSYEKL. CDR3 residues: CASSQASSGRGEQFF. CDR3 coding DNA: TGCGCCAGCAGCCAAGCTTCTAGCGGGAGGGGTGAGCAGTTCTTC.

This chain connects TRBV7-8 to TRBJ2-7; unclear D gene. Trimming cost V 1 base and J 9 bases, with 16 bases left between them. Germline V gene data show CDR1 as SGHVS and CDR2 as FQNEAQ. The CDR3 has 14 residues. Here the CDR3 reads CASSLDRAVPVQYF. In DNA, the CDR3 is TGTGCCAGCAGCTTAGATCGTGCAGTTCCCGTGCAGTACTTC.

CDR3 in amino acids: CSVDLPRGVTEAFF. In DNA form, the CDR3 reads TGCAGCGTTGACCTGCCTCGGGGGGTCACTGAAGCTTTCTTT. The chain carries TRBV29-1 and TRBJ1-1, with D tentatively TRBD1 (5 bases). The CDR3 is 14 amino acids. V was trimmed by 3 bases and J by 4 bases, leaving 15 bases between them. Germline CDR1 is SQVTM and CDR2 is ANQGSEA.

The rearrangement joins TRBV7-8 to TRBJ2-5; 11 nucleotides align to TRBD2. Trimming took 6 bases from V and 4 from J; bases not matched to a gene: 16. Looked up from germline, CDR1 is SGHVS and CDR2 is FQNEAQ. The CDR3 has 18 amino acids. The CDR3 region has the DNA TGTGCCAGCAGTCCTGCCCTCCTAGCGGGGGGCAGGGGAGAGACCCAGTACTTC. Amino acids: CASSPALLAGGRGETQYF.